This T cell receptor beta chain is drawn from a study of blood T cell repertoires in COVID-19. Study details: COVID-19 samples collected from the United States, Italy and Spain covered acute and convalescent phases.

V was clipped by 1 base and J by 13 bases, with 13 bases between them. CDR1 is SGHDN, CDR2 FVKESK, per germline. CDR3 size: 13 residues. The method was immunoSEQ multiplex PCR; TCRdb's version includes in-frame clones alone and lacks a portion of them. The data hold about 130,000 clones, with 84% observed a single time. The sequence was obtained from a woman over 75 with acute or convalescent COVID-19. Sequenced sample: peripheral blood. The chain carries TRBV14 and TRBJ1-4; a weak D match, TRBD1 (6 bases). The CDR3 region is CASSQVPGQLLFF. CDR3 DNA: TGTGCCAGCAGCCAAGTCCCCGGACAGTTACTGTTTTTT.